This T cell receptor (beta chain) was sequenced for a study of cytomegalovirus exposure and HLA in healthy donors. Study context: Researchers found that less than 90% of over 350 genotyped donors fell within the Caucasian-associated ancestry cluster. General study results and limits: Most TCR sequences were rare, but some public TCRs occurred in many donors. Confirmation in vitro established that a few CMV-associated chains were specific for CMV antigens. At a 0.05 false discovery rate, a later analysis found around 15,000 TCR beta sequences to be associated with HLA alleles.

The CDR3 totals 14 residues. Unmatched junction bases numbered 0, after V lost 2 bases and J lost 7 bases. Germline V gene sequence: CDR1 SGHAT, CDR2 FQNNGV. This clone came up a few times. Its antigen is currently unknown. In the PCR, 60 Vbeta and 13 Jbeta primers were used. Measured with immunoSEQ multiplex PCR; TCRdb has only the in-frame clones, and not every one. The repertoire has about 150,000 clones, 65% to 80% of them found once; the top ten carry under 9%. V and J are TRBV11-2 and TRBJ2-1; 12 positions agree with TRBD2. Sequenced input: PBMCs. The receptor was isolated from a woman in her forties in good health and CMV-seropositive. CDR3 in amino acids: CASSLLAGGNEQFF. DNA of the CDR3: TGTGCCAGCAGCTTACTAGCGGGGGGGAATGAGCAGTTCTTC.